This note documents a single TCR beta chain sequence. No antigen is known for it. This entry belongs to a study of T cells after yellow fever vaccination. Study results and limitations: In FACS-sorted repertoires, abundant clonotypes from the bulk population could appear as contaminants.

TCRdb independently ran MiXCR on the 5' RACE reads; one entry per CDR3 protein. Here the sample spans about 630,000 distinct CDR3 sequences, roughly 12% being singletons. Germline CDR1 reads MNHNS; CDR2 reads SASEGT. CDR3 size: 17 residues. Trimming stripped 6 bases from V and 0 bases from J, with 18 bases between. The chain uses TRBV6-1 and TRBJ2-1, with D perhaps assigned TRBD1 or TRBD2 (6 bases each). The sample was PBMCs, taken on the day of the yellow fever booster vaccination. The clonotype comes from a man in his thirties or forties who received the YFV17D yellow fever vaccine. The CDR3, as DNA: TGTGCCAGCAGAAAGAGGGGGGCCGGGAGCTCCTACAATGAGCAGTTCTTC. This translates into CASRKRGAGSSYNEQFF.